This T cell receptor (beta chain) was identified in a study of cytomegalovirus exposure and HLA in healthy donors. Sequencing was performed with immunoSEQ multiplex PCR; in TCRdb, only in-frame clones are kept and a portion is missing. The sample has around 60,000 clones, 90% seen once; the top ten hold more than 0.85%. Study observations and caveats: Most TCRs appeared rarely, but some public TCRs recurred in many donors.

Germline V gene lookup returns CDR1 MDHEN and CDR2 SYDVKM. V was trimmed by 6 bases and J by 1 base, leaving 10 bases between them. This CDR3 comprises 14 residues. Worth noting for this clone: Its antigen is currently unknown.

The sample taken for sequencing was PBMCs. J is TRBJ1-3 and V is TRBV28; the D is unclear. This sequence was found in a man younger than 35 in good health and CMV-seronegative. CDR3 in DNA: TGTGCCAGCAGCCAAAGAGGGTCTGGAAACACCATATATTTT. Amino acids: CASSQRGSGNTIYF.